A single sample gave rise to the 32 T cell receptor beta chains below, sequenced in a study of monozygotic twins with inflammatory bowel disease. TCRdb re-called the 5' RACE reads and gives one entry per CDR3 protein, without DNA. This repertoire comprises roughly 160,000 distinct CDR3 sequences; its ten largest clones make up roughly 2.4%. The sequenced sample was blood. These receptors were obtained from a human donor with ulcerative colitis or Crohn's disease, or a healthy co-twin of an affected twin (not recorded which).

CDR3 loop: CASSLSISGNTIYF. The genes are TRBV5-1 and TRBJ1-3. Per germline, CDR1 SGHRS and CDR2 YFSETQ. The CDR3 consists of 14 residues. Full variable domain (remainder filled in from reference TRBV5-1 and TRBJ1-3): KAGVTQTPRYLIKTRGQQVTLSCSPISGHRSVSWYQQTPGQGLQFLFEYFSETQRNKGNFPGRFSGRQFSNSRSEMNVSTLELGDSALYLCASSLSISGNTIYFGEGSWLTVV.

This chain joins TRBV20-1 and TRBJ1-4; the TCRdb call, TRBD1, lacks DNA for checking. The CDR3 consists of 13 residues. Germline-derived CDR1 and CDR2 are DFQATT and SNEGSKA (reference sequence). The CDR3 here is CSGTQGTNEKLFF.

V is TRBV20-1 and J is TRBJ1-5; TCRdb proposes TRBD1, but this gene call is untestable without DNA. CDR1 and CDR2 from the germline V gene are DFQATT and SNEGSKA (reference sequence). The CDR3 is 13 residues long. Here the CDR3 reads CSGGTRRDQPQHF.

This chain connects TRBV29-1 to TRBJ2-7; TCRdb returns TRBD2, unconfirmable since there is no DNA. The CDR3 covers 16 residues. Germline lookup yields CDR1 SQVTM and CDR2 ANQGSEA. CDR3 loop: CSVVSGTSGSGDEQYF.

This chain connects TRBV27 to TRBJ2-7. The germline CDR1 and CDR2 sequences are MNHEY and SMNVEV (reference sequence). CDR3 length: 13 amino acids. The chain's CDR3 is CASSLASSYEQYF.

The chain is built from TRBV28 and TRBJ2-3; the D call from TCRdb, TRBD2, cannot be confirmed without DNA. The CDR3 extends over 17 amino acids. Germline assignment: CDR1 MDHEN and CDR2 SYDVKM. The CDR3 is CASRGDGTSGRTDTQYF.

This chain connects TRBV7-9 to TRBJ2-1; the TCRdb call, TRBD2, lacks DNA for checking. This CDR3 comprises 16 residues. Germline loops: CDR1 SEHNR, CDR2 FQNEAQ (reference sequence). The CDR3 loop is CASSATSGGPRDEQFF.

The CDR3 reads CSGTGSNEKLFF. The genes are TRBV29-1 and TRBJ1-4; TCRdb selects TRBD1, and the lack of DNA leaves this call unchecked. Germline CDR1 reads SQVTM; CDR2 reads ANQGSEA. The CDR3 runs 12 residues.

The genes are TRBV20-1 and TRBJ2-7; the TRBD2 assignment by TCRdb is unverifiable without DNA. Germline CDR1 reads DFQATT; CDR2 reads SNEGSKA (reference sequence). The CDR3 runs 12 residues. CDR3 sequence: CSAPRTRHEQYF.

The chain employs TRBV24-1 and TRBJ1-2; TCRdb names TRBD1, which stays unverified in the absence of DNA. Germline-derived CDR1 and CDR2 are KGHDR and SFDVKD. The CDR3 totals 15 residues. The CDR3 here is CATSDADRVAYGYTF.

This rearrangement joins TRBV29-1 to TRBJ2-1; as DNA is missing, the TRBD1 call by TCRdb cannot be tested. CDR3 length: 14 amino acids. CDR1 SQVTM and CDR2 ANQGSEA come from the germline V gene. The CDR3: CSVVDRRIYNEQFF.

This chain joins TRBV5-1 and TRBJ1-3. Germline V CDR1 and CDR2: SGHRS, YFSETQ. This CDR3 spans 14 amino acids. The CDR3 region is CASSLTDSGNTIYF.

The chain is built from TRBV15 and TRBJ2-1; TCRdb lists TRBD1, though no DNA is available to test this call. Looked up from germline, CDR1 is LNHNV and CDR2 is YYDKDF (reference sequence). CDR3 length: 13 residues. The CDR3 sequence is CATNEGQGREQFF.

The chain uses TRBV12-2 and TRBJ1-5; the TCRdb call, TRBD1, lacks DNA for checking. TRBV12-2 is recorded as a pseudogene. The CDR3 runs 14 residues. The CDR3 loop reads CASRGQGSNQPQHF.

The rearrangement links TRBV11-1 to TRBJ2-1; the D gene TCRdb calls, TRBD2, cannot be checked with no DNA. Germline CDR1 SGHAT, CDR2 FQDESV (reference sequence). The CDR3 is made up of 18 amino acids. CDR3 residues: CASLPRARRGLSYNEQFF.

V usage is TRBV5-4 and J usage is TRBJ1-1; the D gene TCRdb calls, TRBD1, cannot be checked with no DNA. The CDR3 sequence is 16 residues long. Germline V gene data show CDR1 as SGHNT and CDR2 as YYREEE (reference sequence). The CDR3 protein is CASSLESPGATTEAFF.

V is TRBV20-1 and J is TRBJ1-5; TCRdb proposes TRBD1, but this gene call is untestable without DNA. This CDR3 comprises 16 residues. Germline CDR1 DFQATT, CDR2 SNEGSKA (reference sequence). The CDR3 reads CSARDPWDRGDQPQHF.

This chain links TRBV20-1 with TRBJ2-1; as DNA is missing, the TRBD1 call by TCRdb cannot be tested. This CDR3 is built from 14 residues. Germline values: CDR1 DFQATT, CDR2 SNEGSKA (reference sequence). CDR3 loop: CSLEGGAFYNEQFF.

This CDR3 reads CASSPRVGGSSPLHF. This chain connects TRBV27 to TRBJ1-6; TCRdb calls TRBD1, which cannot be checked without DNA. Germline V lookup: CDR1 MNHEY, CDR2 SMNVEV (reference sequence). This CDR3 is built from 15 residues.

V gene TRBV19 combines with J gene TRBJ1-5. CDR3 length: 15 residues. Per the germline V gene, CDR1 is LNHDA and CDR2 is SQIVND (reference sequence). The CDR3 spells CASTGGPGPNQPQHF.

The V and J genes are TRBV4-1 and TRBJ1-2; with no DNA, the TCRdb D assignment of TRBD1 cannot be verified. This CDR3 is built from 17 residues. Germline V lookup: CDR1 MGHRA, CDR2 YSYEKL. Here the CDR3 reads CASSQDRPQRGNYGYTF.

The chain carries TRBV7-9 and TRBJ2-5; the TRBD2 assignment by TCRdb is unverifiable without DNA. Germline V gives CDR1 SEHNR, CDR2 FQNEAQ (reference sequence). The CDR3 is made up of 14 amino acids. The CDR3 here is CASSLVLAGETQYF.

The rearrangement links TRBV3-1 to TRBJ2-1; there is no DNA to check the TCRdb D call of TRBD2. The length of the CDR3 is 15 residues. Germline V gene data show CDR1 as LGHDT and CDR2 as YNNKEL (reference sequence). CDR3 loop: CASSPGGGFNNEQFF.

The chain joins TRBV3-1 to TRBJ1-2; the TCRdb D gene call, TRBD1, has no DNA to confirm it. Germline V gene sequence: CDR1 LGHDT, CDR2 YNNKEL (reference sequence). There are 13 residues in the CDR3. CDR3 protein: CASSQGLGEDCTF.

This sequence joins TRBV16 and TRBJ1-1; lacking DNA, the TRBD1 call made by TCRdb goes unchecked. Per germline, CDR1 KGHSY and CDR2 FQNENV. The CDR3 runs to 18 residues. The CDR3 protein is CASSQSIQGGLLNTEAFF. Full variable domain (outside the CDR3, taken from reference TRBV16 and TRBJ1-1): GEEVAQTPKHLVRGEGQKAKLYCAPIKGHSYVFWYQQVLKNEFKFLISFQNENVFDETGMPKERFSAKCLPNSPCSLEIQATKLEDSAVYFCASSQSIQGGLLNTEAFFGQGTRLTVV.

The chain couples TRBV9 to TRBJ1-6; absent DNA, TCRdb's TRBD1 call cannot be checked. Germline lookup yields CDR1 SGDLS and CDR2 YYNGEE. The CDR3 is made up of 15 amino acids. The CDR3 loop is CASSPLRTGASPLHF.

The CDR3 is CATSRVTTSGRAYNEQFF. The chain has TRBV15 and TRBJ2-1; TCRdb calls TRBD2, which cannot be checked without DNA. The CDR3 loop spans 18 amino acids. Germline V gene data show CDR1 as LNHNV and CDR2 as YYDKDF (reference sequence).

This chain connects TRBV20-1 to TRBJ1-5; no DNA is available, so the TRBD1 call from TCRdb remains unchecked. The CDR3 is made up of 14 amino acids. The germline gives CDR1 DFQATT, CDR2 SNEGSKA (reference sequence). CDR3 amino acids: CSASPWTGAKPQHF.

The rearrangement links TRBV4-1 to TRBJ1-4. Germline V CDR1 and CDR2: MGHRA, YSYEKL. CDR3 length equals 14 residues. The CDR3 here is CASSQDFRDEKLFF.

V is TRBV7-3 and J is TRBJ2-3; the TRBD2 assignment by TCRdb is unverifiable without DNA. There are 14 residues in the CDR3. The germline gives CDR1 SGHTA, CDR2 FQGTGA. CDR3: CASTVLAGPDTQYF.

The chain is built from TRBV20-1 and TRBJ2-3; absent DNA, TCRdb's TRBD1 call cannot be checked. Germline V CDR1 and CDR2: DFQATT, SNEGSKA (reference sequence). This CDR3 has 13 amino acids. CDR3 sequence reads: CSAPQGGTDTQYF.

The chain is built from TRBV28 and TRBJ2-7. There are 15 residues in the CDR3. The germline gives CDR1 MDHEN, CDR2 SYDVKM. The CDR3 here is CASSLPGGSSYEQYF.